This record concerns one T cell receptor beta chain sequence. This specimen comes from a study of blood T cell repertoires in COVID-19. Study-level information: Researchers got acute and convalescent COVID-19 samples from the United States, Italy and Spain. In each case, the material was cDNA or gDNA derived from T cells, B-cell-depleted T cells, or PBMCs.

Libraries were prepared by immunoSEQ multiplex PCR; TCRdb keeps only in-frame clonotypes and omits some of them. The sample carries around 300,000 clones, 75% to 90% recorded once. All enrollees were roughly 18 to 89 years old and from fewer than 30 US areas. Donors of Cohort 3 who recovered were those that had two negative PCRs, clearance, or symptom resolution. Looked up from germline, CDR1 is MNHEY and CDR2 is SVGAGI. CDR3 length: 15 residues. The germline V and J ends were trimmed by 5 bases and 0 bases, with 11 bases remaining between them. Sample: PBMCs or T cells enriched from blood (not recorded which). This receptor was identified in a woman aged 40 to 50 who had recovered from COVID-19. This chain connects TRBV6-5 to TRBJ1-3, with a weak D call TRBD1 (5 bases). The chain's CDR3 is CASSPSGNSGNTIYF. CDR3 nucleotide sequence: TGTGCCAGCAGTCCGTCAGGGAACTCTGGAAACACCATATATTTT.